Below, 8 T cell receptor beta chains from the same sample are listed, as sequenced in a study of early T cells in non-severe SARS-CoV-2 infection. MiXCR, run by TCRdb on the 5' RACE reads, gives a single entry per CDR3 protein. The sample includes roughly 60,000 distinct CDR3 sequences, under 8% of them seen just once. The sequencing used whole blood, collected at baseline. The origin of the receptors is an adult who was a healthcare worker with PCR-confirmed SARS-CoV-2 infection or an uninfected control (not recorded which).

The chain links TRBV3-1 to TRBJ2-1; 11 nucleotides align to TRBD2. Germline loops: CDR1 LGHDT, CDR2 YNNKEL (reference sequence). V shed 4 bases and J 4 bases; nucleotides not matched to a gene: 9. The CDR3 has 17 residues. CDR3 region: CASSRPPLAGGYNEQFF. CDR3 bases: TGTGCCAGCAGCCGCCCGCCTCTAGCGGGGGGTTACAATGAGCAGTTCTTC.

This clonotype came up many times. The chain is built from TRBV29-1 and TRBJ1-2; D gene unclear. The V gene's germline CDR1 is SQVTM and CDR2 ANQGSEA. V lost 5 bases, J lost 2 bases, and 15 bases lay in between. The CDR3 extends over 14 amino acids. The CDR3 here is CSVQQTPFNYGYTF. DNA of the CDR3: TGCAGCGTTCAACAGACCCCCTTCAACTATGGCTACACCTTC.

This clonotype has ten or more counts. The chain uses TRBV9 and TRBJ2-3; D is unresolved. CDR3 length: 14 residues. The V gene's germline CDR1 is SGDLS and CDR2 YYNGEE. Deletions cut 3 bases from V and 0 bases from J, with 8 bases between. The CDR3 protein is CASSDGGSTDTQYF. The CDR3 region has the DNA TGTGCCAGCAGCGACGGCGGTAGCACAGATACGCAGTATTTT. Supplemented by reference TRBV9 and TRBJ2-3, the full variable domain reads DSGVTQTPKHLITATGQRVTLRCSPRSGDLSVYWYQQSLDQGLQFLIQYYNGEERAKGNILERFSAQQFPDLHSELNLSSLELGDSALYFCASSDGGSTDTQYFGPGTRLTVL.

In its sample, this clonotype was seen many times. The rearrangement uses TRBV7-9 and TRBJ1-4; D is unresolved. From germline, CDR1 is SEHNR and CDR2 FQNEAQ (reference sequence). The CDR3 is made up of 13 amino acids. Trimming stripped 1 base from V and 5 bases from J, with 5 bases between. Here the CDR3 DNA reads TGTGCCAGCAGCTTAGAAGCGAATGAAAAACTGTTTTTT. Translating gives CASSLEANEKLFF.

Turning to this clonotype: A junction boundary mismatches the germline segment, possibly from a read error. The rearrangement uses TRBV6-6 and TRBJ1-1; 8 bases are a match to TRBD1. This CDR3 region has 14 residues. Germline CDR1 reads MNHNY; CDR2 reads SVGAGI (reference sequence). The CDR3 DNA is TGTGCCAGCAGTTACCGGGACAGGAGGACTGAAGCTTTGTTT. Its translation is CASSYRDRRTEALF.

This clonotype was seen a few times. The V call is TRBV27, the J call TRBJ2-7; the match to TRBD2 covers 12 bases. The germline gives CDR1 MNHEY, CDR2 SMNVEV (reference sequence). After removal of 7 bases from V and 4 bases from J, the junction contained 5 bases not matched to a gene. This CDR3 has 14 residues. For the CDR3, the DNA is TGTGCCAGCAAGACTAGCGGGGGTATGTACGAGCAGTACTTC. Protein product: CASKTSGGMYEQYF.

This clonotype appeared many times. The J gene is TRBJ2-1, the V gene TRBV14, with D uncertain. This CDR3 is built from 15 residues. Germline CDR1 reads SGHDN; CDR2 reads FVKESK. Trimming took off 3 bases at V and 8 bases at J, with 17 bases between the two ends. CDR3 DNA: TGTGCCAGCAGCCATTGGACCAGCTTTAACGATGAGCAGTTCTTC. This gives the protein CASSHWTSFNDEQFF.

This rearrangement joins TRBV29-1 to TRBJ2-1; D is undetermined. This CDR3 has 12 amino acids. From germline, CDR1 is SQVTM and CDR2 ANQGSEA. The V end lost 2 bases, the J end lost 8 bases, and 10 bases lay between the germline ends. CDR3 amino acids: CSVETSHYEQFF. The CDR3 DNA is TGCAGCGTTGAAACCTCGCACTATGAGCAGTTCTTC.